Below, one T cell receptor beta chain is given with its context. The clone's antigen remains unknown. The record has no base qualities; no much larger clone is one base away. The data were obtained in a study of CD8 T cells in Susac syndrome (dated by TCRdb to about 2019). Background on the whole study: Among the sequenced Susac syndrome patients, over five had clinically active disease and roughly eight were in clinical remission. At blood withdrawal, Susac syndrome patients were therapy-naive, treated with corticosteroids (with IVIg additionally given to some), or treated with IVIg alone. Repertoire sequencing was used to test whether CD8+ T cell activation and differentiation in Susac syndrome was antigen driven. The research as a whole found: In the CD4+ T cell repertoire of Susac syndrome patients, clonal expansion was not detected. The number of individuals in the TCR sequencing and HLA analysis was recognized as being relatively small.

High-throughput TCR beta sequencing profiled peripheral blood CD8+ and CD4+ T cells from healthy donors, Susac syndrome patients and multiple sclerosis patients. Susac syndrome patients met recently defined diagnostic criteria for definite or probable disease. Bulk CD8+ and CD4+ T cells were purified by magnetic negative isolation, whereas CD8+ TEMRA cells were enriched by FACS. Blood was collected in EDTA tubes and processed within 24 hours, with PBMCs isolated through density gradient centrifugation. PBMCs destined for TCR sequencing were cryopreserved in liquid nitrogen and later thawed in a 37 °C water bath. The sorted or isolated CD4+, CD8+ and CD8+ TEMRA cells reached a purity of at least 90%. RNA was extracted using the RNeasy kit, and about 0.5 to 1 ug of the RNA was reverse transcribed with random hexamers. TCR beta CDR3 regions were amplified with the immunoSEQ multiplex PCR assay covering 54 Vbeta and 13 Jbeta segments. PCR amplification bias was corrected using a synthetic template baseline for primer optimization and computational correction. The authors processed their data as follows. Reads were annotated to V, D and J genes according to IMGT and were analyzed with immunoSEQ Analyzer, with only productive sequences retained. Clonality was computed as one minus Shannon entropy normalized by log2 of the number of productive unique sequences. Public and private clones were assessed among the 100 most prevalent clones of each patient and control. A clone was defined as Susac-specific if it was absent from the healthy and MS cohorts, from 950 to 1,300 published viral clones and from other ImmuneACCESS disease sequences. Using fastp at Q25 and MiXCR, TCRdb reprocessed the public reads and kept productive beta chains. Rows with one shared CDR3 protein collapse into an entry with the most common genes and DNA. TCRdb, not the original authors, processed these V and J calls. The sample contains 150,000 to 200,000 distinct CDR3 sequences, about 91% of them found a single time. 0.087% of the sample comes from the top ten.

Trimming leaves V shorter by 9 bases and J shorter by 6 bases, with the junction holding 12 bases beyond the gene matches. The CDR1 and CDR2 encoded by the germline V gene are ENHRY and SYGVKD. From its cysteine to its phenylalanine, the CDR3 spans 15 amino acids. The CDR3 DNA has 45 bases and is translated from base 1. The chain is encoded by TRBV10-3 joined to TRBJ2-1, with TRBD2 matching 9 junction bases. The sequence came from a human donor with Susac syndrome. Sequencing was carried out using CD4+ T cells from PBMCs. In nucleotide form, the sequence is TGTGCCATGGCCGGGTTCGCGGGGGGGCCCAATGAGCAGTTCTTC. It encodes CAMAGFAGGPNEQFF.